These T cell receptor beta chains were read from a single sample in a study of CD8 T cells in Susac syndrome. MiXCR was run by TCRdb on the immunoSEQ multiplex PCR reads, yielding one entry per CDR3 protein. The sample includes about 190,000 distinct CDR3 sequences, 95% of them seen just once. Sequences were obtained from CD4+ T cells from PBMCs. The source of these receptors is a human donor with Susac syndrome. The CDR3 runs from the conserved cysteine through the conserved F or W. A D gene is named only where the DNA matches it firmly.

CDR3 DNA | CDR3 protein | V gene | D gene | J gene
TGTGCCAGCAGCCAAGGGAGCAGGGAGACCCAGTACTTC | CASSQGSRETQYF | TRBV3-1 | . | TRBJ2-5
TGCAGCGGGCGCCGAGGTGGGGACACTGAAGCTTTCTTT | CSGRRGGDTEAFF | TRBV29-1 | . | TRBJ1-1
TGTGCCAGCAGCCTTGGGAGCGGGGGGGCTGAGCAGTTCTTC | CASSLGSGGAEQFF | TRBV5-4 | TRBD2 | TRBJ2-1
TGTGCCAGCAGCCCGACAGGGCTCAGGGGGACCCAGTACTTC | CASSPTGLRGTQYF | TRBV7-9 | TRBD1 | TRBJ2-5
TGCAGCGCTGGAGGGAGCCCGAACACTGAAGCTTTCTTT | CSAGGSPNTEAFF | TRBV29-1 | . | TRBJ1-1
TGCAGTGCTAGGGCCGGCTTTTGGGGCTACACCTTC | CSARAGFWGYTF | TRBV20-1 | . | TRBJ1-2
TGCAGTGCCGCGGACAGGGGGGGTTTGAGCTACACCTTC | CSAADRGGLSYTF | TRBV20-1 | TRBD1 | TRBJ1-2
TGTGCCATCACTGGGATTGCGGACTATGGCTACACCTTC | CAITGIADYGYTF | TRBV6-2/TRBV6-3 | . | TRBJ1-2
TGTGCCACCAGCAGAGATGGGGGGCCAAACAATGAGCAGTTCTTC | CATSRDGGPNNEQFF | TRBV15 | . | TRBJ2-1
TGTGCCAGCAGTCCCCATCTTGAGACAGGATGGGACACTGAAGCTTTCTTT | CASSPHLETGWDTEAFF | TRBV12-3/TRBV12-4 | . | TRBJ1-1
TGTGCCAGCAGCTTAGCGTATCGGACTTCACCCCTCCACTTT | CASSLAYRTSPLHF | TRBV7-2 | . | TRBJ1-6
TGCAGTGCCTGGACTCCTGGGGCAGATACGCAGTATTTT | CSAWTPGADTQYF | TRBV20-1 | . | TRBJ2-3
TGTGCCAGCAGCTTGAGTCCGGGGGATAACTCCTACAATGAGCAGTTCTTC | CASSLSPGDNSYNEQFF | TRBV7-3 | . | TRBJ2-1
TGTGCCAGCGGTGACAGGGGCCGAACTCTGAGTAGAACTGAAGCTTTCTTT | CASGDRGRTLSRTEAFF | TRBV27 | TRBD1 | TRBJ1-1
TGTGCCAGCAGTTTAGGCCCCCCCCTAGCGGGTGAGCAGTACTTC | CASSLGPPLAGEQYF | TRBV27 | TRBD2 | TRBJ2-7
TGCAGCGTTTCCACAGGGATGGGCGCTGAAGCTTTCTTT | CSVSTGMGAEAFF | TRBV29-1 | . | TRBJ1-1
TGTGCCAGCAGCTTGGTGGGGGCTGTCGCTGAAGCTTTCTTT | CASSLVGAVAEAFF | TRBV5-4 | . | TRBJ1-1
TGCAGCGTCCGAACGGGACGGGTTGAGGGGCCCCAGCATTTT | CSVRTGRVEGPQHF | TRBV29-1 | . | TRBJ1-5
TGTGCCAGCTCACCACCAGGGGGCTGGGGCACTGAAGCTTTCTTT | CASSPPGGWGTEAFF | TRBV18 | TRBD1 | TRBJ1-1
TGTGCCAGCAGTTTAGGCCAGGGGTTCGAAAAACTGTTTTTT | CASSLGQGFEKLFF | TRBV12-3/TRBV12-4 | . | TRBJ1-4